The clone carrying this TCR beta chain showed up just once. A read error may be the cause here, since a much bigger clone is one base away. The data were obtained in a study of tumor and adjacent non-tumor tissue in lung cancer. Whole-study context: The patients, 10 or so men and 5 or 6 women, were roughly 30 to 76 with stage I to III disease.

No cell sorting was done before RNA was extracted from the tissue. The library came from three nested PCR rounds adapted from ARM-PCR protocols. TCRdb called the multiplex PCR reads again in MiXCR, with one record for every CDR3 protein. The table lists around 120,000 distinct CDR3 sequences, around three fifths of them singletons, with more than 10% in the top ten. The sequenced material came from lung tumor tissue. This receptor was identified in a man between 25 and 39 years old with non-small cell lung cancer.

DNA of the CDR3: TGTGCCAGCAGTTACTTTACAGAGAATGAGCAGTTCTTC. Translated, it gives CASSYFTENEQFF. The chain employs TRBV6-5 and TRBJ2-1; D unclear. The CDR3 length is 13 residues. V lost 1 base to trimming and J lost 7 bases, with 8 bases between them. Germline assignment: CDR1 MNHEY and CDR2 SVGAGI.